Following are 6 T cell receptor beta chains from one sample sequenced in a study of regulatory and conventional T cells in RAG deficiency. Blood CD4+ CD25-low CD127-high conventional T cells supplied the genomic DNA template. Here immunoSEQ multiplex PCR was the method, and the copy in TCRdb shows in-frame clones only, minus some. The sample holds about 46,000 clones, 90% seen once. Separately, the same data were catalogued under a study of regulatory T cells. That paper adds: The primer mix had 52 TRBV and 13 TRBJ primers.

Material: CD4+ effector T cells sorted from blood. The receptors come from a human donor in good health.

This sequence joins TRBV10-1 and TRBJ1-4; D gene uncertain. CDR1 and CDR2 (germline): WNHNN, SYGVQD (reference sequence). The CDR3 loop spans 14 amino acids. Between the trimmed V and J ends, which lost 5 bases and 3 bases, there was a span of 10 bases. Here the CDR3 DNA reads TGCGCCAGCAGTCGAGGAGGTTCTAATGAAAAACTGTTTTTT. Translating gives CASSRGGSNEKLFF.

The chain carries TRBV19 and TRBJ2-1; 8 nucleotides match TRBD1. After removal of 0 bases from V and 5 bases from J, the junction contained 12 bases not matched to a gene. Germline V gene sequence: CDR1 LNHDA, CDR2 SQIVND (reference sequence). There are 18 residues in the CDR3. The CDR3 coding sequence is TGTGCCAGTAGTATAGACTGGGGGTCGTTGGACAGGGACAATGAGCAGTTCTTC. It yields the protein CASSIDWGSLDRDNEQFF.

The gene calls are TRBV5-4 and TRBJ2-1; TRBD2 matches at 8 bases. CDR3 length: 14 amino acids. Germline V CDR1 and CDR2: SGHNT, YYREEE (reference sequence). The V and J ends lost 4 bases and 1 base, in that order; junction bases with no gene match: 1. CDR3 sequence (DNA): TGTGCCAGCAGCCGCGGGGGGTCCTACAATGAGCAGTTCTTC. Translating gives CASSRGGSYNEQFF. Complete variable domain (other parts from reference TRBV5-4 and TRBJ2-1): ETGVTQSPTHLIKTRGQQVTLRCSSQSGHNTVSWYQQALGQGPQFIFQYYREEENGRGNFPPRFSGLQFPNYSSELNVNALELDDSALYLCASSRGGSYNEQFFGPGTRLTVL.

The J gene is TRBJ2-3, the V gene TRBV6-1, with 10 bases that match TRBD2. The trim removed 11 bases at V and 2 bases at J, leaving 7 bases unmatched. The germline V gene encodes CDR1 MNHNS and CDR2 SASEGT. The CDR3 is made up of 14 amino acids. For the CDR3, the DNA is TGTGCCTCACAACTAGCGGGAAACACAGATACGCAGTATTTT. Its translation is CASQLAGNTDTQYF.

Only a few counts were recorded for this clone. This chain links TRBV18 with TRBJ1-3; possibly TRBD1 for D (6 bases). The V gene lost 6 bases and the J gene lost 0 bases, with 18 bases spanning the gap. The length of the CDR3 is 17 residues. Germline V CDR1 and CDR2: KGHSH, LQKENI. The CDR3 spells CASSRDTLALSGNTIYF. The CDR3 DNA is TGTGCCAGCTCTCGGGACACCCTGGCACTCTCTGGAAACACCATATATTTT.

CDR3 sequence reads: CATSRGAVDTGELFF. In DNA, the CDR3 is TGTGCCACCAGCAGGGGTGCCGTGGACACCGGGGAGCTGTTTTTT. J is TRBJ2-2 and V is TRBV15; D not certain. The germline gives CDR1 LNHNV, CDR2 YYDKDF (reference sequence). The V end lost 3 bases, the J end lost 3 bases, and 11 bases lay between the germline ends. There are 15 residues in the CDR3.